Presented here are 18 T cell receptor beta chains from one specimen sequenced in a study of blood T cell repertoires in COVID-19 (dated by TCRdb to about 2020). The library came from the immunoSEQ multiplex PCR assay. TCRdb stores this immuneACCESS table with in-frame sequences only. Part of the clones is absent; in the studies checked, under half of the shortfall reflects unresolved V genes, and no reason is known for the rest. This sample is represented by 200,000 to 250,000 clones; over 75% of them were singletons. Of the sample, around 5.7% is held by the ten largest clones. Input material: peripheral blood. The source of these receptors is an elderly man with acute or convalescent COVID-19.

The table lists this clone with a count of one. The J gene is TRBJ2-7, the V gene TRBV28; D is unclear. The CDR3 totals 15 residues. Trimming left V 2 bases short and J 7 bases short, with 18 bases between. Germline CDR1 MDHEN, CDR2 SYDVKM. The CDR3 DNA follows: TGTGCCAGCAGTTTAAGAGGTCGGCAATCGAAAGAGCAGTACTTC. This codes for CASSLRGRQSKEQYF.

The rearrangement links TRBV7-3 to TRBJ2-3; 12 bases are a match to TRBD2. CDR3 length: 15 residues. Unmatched junction bases numbered 9, after V lost 5 bases and J lost 9 bases. The germline V gene encodes CDR1 SGHTA and CDR2 FQGTGA. The CDR3 bases are TGTGCCAGCAGCCTACTAGCGGGAGGAGGCGGGACGCAGTATTTT. Translating it yields CASSLLAGGGGTQYF. Full variable domain (remainder filled in from reference TRBV7-3 and TRBJ2-3): GAGVSQTPSNKVTEKGKYVELRCDPISGHTALYWYRQSLGQGPEFLIYFQGTGAADDSGLPNDRFFAVRPEGSVSTLKIQRTERGDSAVYLCASSLLAGGGGTQYFGPGTRLTVL.

This clone has more than one count but fewer than ten. This chain connects TRBV24-1 to TRBJ2-2; D is undetermined. V was pared by 12 bases and J by 6 bases, with 19 bases between. Germline loops: CDR1 KGHDR, CDR2 SFDVKD. The CDR3 has 14 amino acids. This chain's CDR3 is CASLAPILAGELFF. The CDR3, as DNA: TGTGCCTCCCTGGCCCCGATCCTGGCCGGGGAGCTGTTTTTT.

The chain joins TRBV27 to TRBJ2-3; D perhaps matches TRBD1 (6 bases). CDR1 MNHEY and CDR2 SMNVEV come from the germline V gene (reference sequence). Trimming took off 11 bases at V and 4 bases at J, with 19 bases between the two ends. This CDR3 region has 14 residues. The CDR3 loop is CAGNRKQGSDTQYF. The CDR3 DNA reads TGTGCCGGCAATCGCAAACAGGGCTCAGATACGCAGTATTTT.

The V and J genes are TRBV5-6 and TRBJ1-4; 7 nucleotides line up with TRBD1. The CDR3 length is 14 residues. Germline assignment: CDR1 SGHDT and CDR2 YYEEEE. The ends lost 3 bases at V and 5 bases at J; junction bases unmatched: 4. Here the CDR3 DNA reads TGTGCCAGCAGCTACCGGGACAGAAATGAAAAACTGTTTTTT. This encodes CASSYRDRNEKLFF.

The chain uses TRBV18 and TRBJ1-1; D gene ambiguous. The CDR3 is 14 amino acids. Germline CDR1 KGHSH, CDR2 LQKENI. V dropped 3 bases and J dropped 5 bases, with 13 bases sitting between them. In DNA form, the CDR3 reads TGTGCCAGCTCACCCCCTCCGGGTCGGACTGAAGCTTTCTTT. It codes for CASSPPPGRTEAFF.

The rearrangement uses TRBV15 and TRBJ2-1; 7 bases align to TRBD1. In germline, CDR1 is LNHNV, CDR2 YYDKDF (reference sequence). V trimming: 3 bases; J trimming: 9 bases; junction bases outside the gene matches: 11. This CDR3 is built from 15 residues. Here the CDR3 DNA reads TGTGCCACCAGCAGGGATCAAGGGGGCTTCGGTGAGCAGTTCTTC. Its protein product is CATSRDQGGFGEQFF.

This clone was found once. The chain links TRBV30 to TRBJ1-4, with D unclear. This CDR3 is 14 amino acids long. The germline V gene has CDR1 GTSNPN and CDR2 SVGIG (reference sequence). The V gene lost 1 base and the J gene lost 5 bases, with 11 bases spanning the gap. The DNA for the CDR3 is TGTGCCTGGAGTGAAGCAGCGGCGAATGAAAAACTGTTTTTT. Residues: CAWSEAAANEKLFF.

The chain is built from TRBV9 and TRBJ1-3, with D unresolved. CDR1 is SGDLS, CDR2 YYNGEE, per germline. The CDR3 runs 15 residues. V was clipped by 4 bases and J by 0 bases, with 11 bases between them. CDR3 region: CASSPLRDSGNTIYF. CDR3 nucleotides: TGTGCCAGCAGCCCGTTGCGGGACTCTGGAAACACCATATATTTT.

This chain uses TRBV7-2 with TRBJ1-1; the D is unclear. Deletions cut 2 bases from V and 4 bases from J, with 8 bases between. The CDR3 is 13 residues long. The V gene's germline CDR1 is SGHTA and CDR2 FQGNSA. The CDR3 sequence: CASSLSSGTEAFF. The CDR3 DNA is TGTGCCAGCAGCTTAAGTAGTGGCACTGAAGCTTTCTTT.

This clone was seen a few times. The chain is built from TRBV2 and TRBJ1-5; 9 bases agree with TRBD1. The V gene's germline CDR1 is SNHLY and CDR2 FYNNEI. V was clipped by 6 bases and J by 3 bases; unmatched bases: 6. The CDR3 covers 15 residues. Here the CDR3 DNA reads TGTGCCAGCAGGGAGGGACAGGGATTCAATCAGCCCCAGCATTTT. Protein: CASREGQGFNQPQHF.

This clone came up once. J is TRBJ2-7 and V is TRBV9, with 12 positions matching TRBD1. The V segment lost 0 bases and the J segment 9 bases; nucleotides outside the gene matches: 13. CDR1 and CDR2 from the germline V gene are SGDLS and YYNGEE. The CDR3 is 17 amino acids. Here the CDR3 reads CASSVDPGDRGRRGQYV. CDR3 in DNA: TGTGCCAGCAGCGTAGACCCAGGGGACAGGGGGCGACGCGGGCAGTACGTC.

The rearrangement uses TRBV25-1 and TRBJ2-7; D not certain. The ends were cut back, 6 bases at V and 6 bases at J, with 15 bases in the middle. The CDR3 covers 13 residues. CDR1 and CDR2 from the germline V gene are MGHDK and SYGVNS. The CDR3 here is CASRPNRVSEQYF. Written as DNA, the CDR3 is TGTGCCAGCAGGCCGAACAGAGTGAGCGAGCAGTACTTC.

This chain links TRBV7-8 with TRBJ1-3; no definite D call. The germline CDR1 and CDR2 sequences are SGHVS and FQNEAQ. The CDR3 contains 13 residues. The V gene lost 4 bases and the J gene lost 0 bases, with 4 bases spanning the gap. The CDR3 bases are TGTGCCAGCAGCTCCTTCTCTGGAAACACCATATATTTT. It codes for CASSSFSGNTIYF.

The chain couples TRBV14 to TRBJ1-2; TRBD1 aligns across 10 bases. V shed 0 bases and J 6 bases; nucleotides not matched to a gene: 4. Germline values: CDR1 SGHDN, CDR2 FVKESK. The CDR3 has 15 amino acids. CDR3 amino acids: CASSQDLGTGDGYTF. The CDR3 DNA reads TGTGCCAGCAGCCAAGATCTTGGGACAGGGGATGGCTACACCTTC.

The table lists this clone with a count of one. The chain uses TRBV29-1 and TRBJ2-6; D ambiguous. In germline, CDR1 is SQVTM, CDR2 ANQGSEA. The CDR3 sequence is 12 residues long. The V end lost 2 bases, the J end lost 4 bases, and 3 bases lay between the germline ends. This chain's CDR3 is CSVELGANVLTF. CDR3 bases: TGCAGCGTTGAATTAGGGGCCAACGTCCTGACTTTC.

Points on this clone: The junction and the germline gene differ at one end; a read error may be behind it. The chain combines TRBV19 with TRBJ2-7; TRBD2 matches 12 bases. The CDR3 covers 12 residues. Looked up from germline, CDR1 is LNHDA and CDR2 is SQIVND (reference sequence). CDR3 in amino acids: CASSTTSGRTNF. CDR3 nucleotides: TGTGCCAGTAGCACTACTAGCGGGAGGACAAACTTC.

The table lists this clone with a count of one. V is TRBV30 and J is TRBJ1-4; 7 nucleotides align to TRBD1. V shed 3 bases, J shed 2 bases, and the junction held 3 bases outside the gene matches. CDR1 and CDR2 from the germline V gene are GTSNPN and SVGIG (reference sequence). The CDR3 runs 14 residues. CDR3 nucleotide sequence: TGTGCCTGGAGACAGGGGACTACTAATGAAAAACTGTTTTTT. This encodes CAWRQGTTNEKLFF.